The rows below give T cell receptor beta chains drawn from one sample of a study of blood T cells in healthy people across ages. Each CDR3 protein gets one entry after TCRdb re-called the 5' RACE reads with MiXCR. The repertoire has 850,000 or so distinct CDR3 sequences, 25% to 30% of them found once; the top ten carry roughly a sixth. The source material was blood. These TCRs come from a woman aged 80 or over in good health. Both conserved end residues are trimmed from each CDR3. The D gene is left open where the match is weak.

j_call v_call d_call cdr3_aa
TRBJ1-2 TRBV20-1 - SATRGDYGYT
TRBJ2-1 TRBV4-1 TRBD2 ASSRETSGGYNEQF
TRBJ2-3 TRBV12-3/TRBV12-4 - ASSWGGATGDTQY
TRBJ2-1 TRBV30 - AWSGGGLSYNEQF
TRBJ1-2 TRBV20-1 - SAREGKEIYGYT
TRBJ2-1 TRBV3-1 TRBD2 ASSQAGLAGATRVGEQF
TRBJ1-2 TRBV30 - AWSPLRGGYGYT
TRBJ1-2 TRBV12-3/TRBV12-4 TRBD1 ASSQRTGSNYGYT
TRBJ2-6 TRBV7-9 - ASSLNRVTPLIGANVLT
TRBJ2-7 TRBV20-1 TRBD2 SARTSGGAGQY
TRBJ2-7 TRBV7-2 - ASSLGGGTYEQY
TRBJ2-3 TRBV12-3/TRBV12-4 - ASRLSTDMQY
TRBJ2-5 TRBV7-6 - ASSFSRGGETQY
TRBJ2-7 TRBV7-2 TRBD1 ASSFPLSTGTGNTYEQY
TRBJ1-6 TRBV9 - ASSVELSGASYNSPLH
TRBJ2-5 TRBV28 TRBD2 ASSSASGGAHETQY
TRBJ2-3 TRBV7-2 - ASSHSYRPTDTQY
TRBJ2-7 TRBV4-1 - ASSQGGASYEQY
TRBJ1-2 TRBV7-9 - ASSLARQAINYGYT
TRBJ1-3 TRBV7-9 - ASSPPGSRRLGRSTIY
TRBJ2-1 TRBV6-2/TRBV6-3 - ASSYFSATRNEQF
TRBJ2-3 TRBV5-1 TRBD2 ASSPGTSGVIDTQY
TRBJ2-3 TRBV11-3 - ASSWGGNSLTLTTDTQY
TRBJ1-1 TRBV4-3 - ASSQRMTLDTEAF
TRBJ2-7 TRBV20-1 - SALLGRGPGYEQY
TRBJ1-6 TRBV27 TRBD1 ASSSGTGENSPLH
TRBJ1-4 TRBV6-1 - ASSEMAIGNEKLF
TRBJ2-7 TRBV12-3/TRBV12-4 TRBD2 ASSSGLAGTYEQY
TRBJ2-3 TRBV9 - ASSVFAGASASTDTQY
TRBJ1-2 TRBV12-3/TRBV12-4 TRBD1 ASSLVISGTVNYGYT
TRBJ2-7 TRBV11-3 - ASSRRGGGIYEQY
TRBJ2-1 TRBV5-1 TRBD2 ASRRQLAGANEQF
TRBJ1-2 TRBV7-9 TRBD1 ASSLLGRGTGYGYT
TRBJ1-5 TRBV4-3 - ASSHDYSNQPQH
TRBJ1-1 TRBV12-3/TRBV12-4 - ASSSSRTANTEAF
TRBJ2-5 TRBV11-2 - ASSSPGTAGQETQY
TRBJ1-5 TRBV5-1 TRBD1 ASSPGTVLNQPQH
TRBJ2-1 TRBV28 TRBD1 ASSPSGTGVYNEQF
TRBJ1-6 TRBV11-2 - ASSFQILNSPLH
TRBJ1-2 TRBV6-2/TRBV6-3 - ASSYGRTMMDSRYT
TRBJ2-5 TRBV12-3/TRBV12-4 - ASSFSGETQY
TRBJ2-7 TRBV20-1 TRBD1 SAPGNRGFYEQY
TRBJ1-1 TRBV6-5 TRBD1 ASKQGAWTEAF
TRBJ2-3 TRBV7-3 - ASSLTDDTDTQY
TRBJ2-7 TRBV6-5 TRBD1 ASSLKQGSSYEQY
TRBJ1-4 TRBV12-3/TRBV12-4 - ASSWGGGANEKLF
TRBJ2-7 TRBV14 - ASSQEILGEQY
TRBJ2-3 TRBV27 - ASSLRPGSIPSSTDTQY
TRBJ1-5 TRBV10-2 TRBD1 ASSQPGTGTRAQH
TRBJ1-3 TRBV20-1 - SARPAGDGNTIY
TRBJ1-4 TRBV20-1 - SASGTGAYEKRF
TRBJ2-3 TRBV2 - ASREGGFTDTQY